This T cell receptor beta chain stems from a study of OX40 agonist ivuxolimab in advanced cancers. Study information: Patients with hepatocellular carcinoma, melanoma, renal cell or head and neck cancer made up the dose-escalation patients. General study points: Low normalized T-cell clonal expansion was additionally recorded for some nonresponders.

As regards this clone: Its specificity is unknown.

Only in-frame clones appear in the TCRdb table, and some are missing; sequencing was by immunoSEQ multiplex PCR. This sample has tens of thousands of clones, with about nine tenths found just once. The CDR3 is made up of 17 amino acids. Germline V lookup: CDR1 SGHRS, CDR2 YFSETQ. V lost 2 bases to trimming and J lost 5 bases; unmatched junction nucleotides: 10. Patients who had autoimmune disease history or got systemic immunosuppression were left out. Sampling of blood occurred at baseline, cycle 4 day 1, and cycle 7 day 1. This sequence originates from an adult with an advanced solid tumor such as melanoma, head and neck, liver or kidney cancer. This chain connects TRBV5-1 to TRBJ2-4; TRBD2 aligns across 10 bases. This specimen was CD4+ or CD8+ T cells sorted from blood, taken in a trial of the OX40 agonist ivuxolimab. Here the CDR3 DNA reads TGCGCCAGCAGCTTCGGACTAAGCGGGAGGGCCGAAAACATTCAGTACTTC. Translated, it gives CASSFGLSGRAENIQYF.